Below, 32 T cell receptor beta chains from the same sample are listed, as sequenced in a study of OX40 agonist ivuxolimab in advanced cancers. TCRdb keeps only in-frame clones here, not all; method: immunoSEQ multiplex PCR. The table has about 92,000 clones, about nine tenths seen once; the top ten hold 0.33%. The input for sequencing was CD4+ or CD8+ T cells sorted from blood, taken in a trial of the OX40 agonist ivuxolimab. These receptors were collected from an adult with an advanced solid tumor such as melanoma, head and neck, liver or kidney cancer.

This chain links TRBV7-2 with TRBJ2-5; D is perhaps TRBD1 or TRBD2 (5 bases each). The DNA end is more similar to TRBJ2-7, so the J call may be wrong. This CDR3 region has 14 residues. The V gene's germline CDR1 is SGHTA and CDR2 FQGNSA. CDR3 nucleotides: TGTGCCGGTTCCCTGGGGACCTACTCCTACGAGCAGTACTTC. Protein product: CAGSLGTYSYEQYF.

This chain connects TRBV27 to TRBJ1-1; weak D call: TRBD1 (6 bases). The CDR3 extends over 14 amino acids. Deletions cut 2 bases from V and 5 bases from J, with 12 bases between. Germline lookup yields CDR1 MNHEY and CDR2 SMNVEV (reference sequence). The CDR3 is CASSLVLGATEAFF. CDR3 in DNA: TGTGCCAGCAGTTTAGTCCTGGGGGCGACTGAAGCTTTCTTT.

V usage is TRBV5-1 and J usage is TRBJ2-2, with 9 positions matching TRBD2. The CDR3 is 17 residues long. The V gene end was trimmed by 0 bases and the J gene end by 5 bases; junction bases not matched to a gene: 8. CDR1 is SGHRS, CDR2 YFSETQ, per germline. CDR3 bases: TGCGCCAGCAGCTTGGCGGGTAGCGGGAGTGTTACCGGGGAGCTGTTTTTT. Protein: CASSLAGSGSVTGELFF.

The CDR3: CSASLGLAQFF. CDR3 sequence (DNA): TGCAGTGCTTCCCTTGGACTAGCCCAGTTCTTC. The chain links TRBV20-1 to TRBJ2-1; 8 bases line up with TRBD2. Germline V gives CDR1 DFQATT, CDR2 SNEGSKA (reference sequence). The CDR3 is made up of 11 amino acids. With 5 bases clipped from V and 13 bases from J, the junction kept 7 bases outside the gene matches.

The chain joins TRBV7-2 to TRBJ2-7; the D gene is possibly TRBD2 (6 bases). CDR3 size: 15 residues. V was pared by 1 base and J by 5 bases, with 15 bases between. The germline V gene encodes CDR1 SGHTA and CDR2 FQGNSA. The CDR3 sequence is CASSLGRPTSNEQYF. CDR3 bases: TGTGCCAGCAGCTTAGGCAGACCCACTAGCAACGAGCAGTACTTC.

The chain combines TRBV19 with TRBJ2-3; D not resolved. The CDR3 is 14 amino acids. Germline loops: CDR1 LNHDA, CDR2 SQIVND (reference sequence). V was pared by 5 bases and J by 0 bases, with 9 bases between. The CDR3 region is CASSPRGSTDTQYF. In DNA, the CDR3 is TGTGCCAGTAGTCCGCGCGGAAGCACAGATACGCAGTATTTT.

This sequence joins TRBV11-2 and TRBJ2-5; D gene uncertain. The germline V gene has CDR1 SGHAT and CDR2 FQNNGV. V was cut by 2 bases and J by 2 bases, with 9 bases left in between. The length of the CDR3 is 14 residues. The CDR3 nucleotides are TGTGCCAGCAGCTTACAAAGCAGTCAAGAGACCCAGTACTTC. As protein: CASSLQSSQETQYF.

The chain is built from TRBV7-8 and TRBJ2-7; 13 positions match TRBD2. CDR3 length: 15 amino acids. The V gene's germline CDR1 is SGHVS and CDR2 FQNEAQ. J gave up 4 bases and V 5 bases, and 5 bases lay outside the gene matches. CDR3 nucleotide sequence: TGTGCCAGCAGCCCGACTAGCGGGAGGAAGTACGAGCAGTACTTC. Translating it yields CASSPTSGRKYEQYF.

The rearrangement joins TRBV18 to TRBJ2-1, with 7 positions matching TRBD1. V lost 4 bases, J lost 4 bases, and 4 bases stayed unmatched. The CDR3 contains 14 residues. Germline-derived CDR1 and CDR2 are KGHSH and LQKENI. The CDR3 DNA reads TGTGCCAGCTCACTTTCGGGACAGTACAATGAGCAGTTCTTC. Its protein is CASSLSGQYNEQFF. The whole variable domain, filled in from reference TRBV18 and TRBJ2-1, reads NAGVMQNPRHLVRRRGQEARLRCSPMKGHSHVYWYRQLPEEGLKFMVYLQKENIIDESGMPKERFSAEFPKEGPSILRIQQVVRGDSAAYFCASSLSGQYNEQFFGPGTRLTVL.

The rearrangement joins TRBV27 to TRBJ2-7; a possible D gene is TRBD1 (6 bases). The germline V gene has CDR1 MNHEY and CDR2 SMNVEV (reference sequence). V shed 5 bases and J shed 7 bases, with 21 bases lying between them. This CDR3 has 15 residues. The CDR3 loop reads CASSREGGVFYEQYF. The CDR3 region has the DNA TGTGCCAGCAGTCGAGAAGGGGGAGTCTTTTATGAGCAGTACTTC.

This rearrangement joins TRBV6-6 to TRBJ2-1; D ambiguous. V was pared by 5 bases and J by 7 bases, with 21 bases between. From germline, CDR1 is MNHNY and CDR2 SVGAGI (reference sequence). The CDR3 length is 16 residues. CDR3: CASSHKTLLESNEQFF. Here the CDR3 DNA reads TGTGCCAGCAGTCACAAAACCCTTCTAGAATCGAATGAGCAGTTCTTC.

This chain uses TRBV2 with TRBJ1-2; no clear D. The germline V gene encodes CDR1 SNHLY and CDR2 FYNNEI. Between the trimmed V and J ends, which lost 3 bases and 6 bases, there was a span of 11 bases. The CDR3 totals 13 residues. CDR3 amino acids: CASSDNLSHGYTF. The CDR3 region has the DNA TGTGCCAGCAGTGACAACCTGAGTCATGGCTACACCTTC. Full variable domain (outside the CDR3, taken from reference TRBV2 and TRBJ1-2): EPEVTQTPSHQVTQMGQEVILRCVPISNHLYFYWYRQILGQKVEFLVSFYNNEISEKSEIFDDQFSVERPDGSNFTLKIRSTKLEDSAMYFCASSDNLSHGYTFGSGTRLTVV.

The rearrangement links TRBV21-1 to TRBJ2-3. TRBV21-1 is termed a pseudogene. CDR3 length: 11 residues. The CDR3 reads CASSKSGTQYF. The CDR3 DNA is TGTGCCAGCAGTAAAAGTGGTACGCAGTATTTT.

The V gene is TRBV5-1, the J gene TRBJ2-5; 8 positions agree with TRBD1. J lost 0 bases, V lost 4 bases, and 2 bases had no gene match. The CDR3 has 14 amino acids. CDR1 is SGHRS, CDR2 YFSETQ, per germline. The chain's CDR3 is CASSRTGYQETQYF. The CDR3 bases are TGCGCCAGCAGCCGGACAGGGTACCAAGAGACCCAGTACTTC.

This rearrangement joins TRBV19 to TRBJ2-6, with D unresolved. Germline V gene sequence: CDR1 LNHDA, CDR2 SQIVND (reference sequence). The length of the CDR3 is 12 residues. V was trimmed by 8 bases and J by 3 bases, leaving 5 bases between them. CDR3 in amino acids: CASGNGANVLTF. DNA for the CDR3: TGTGCCAGTGGGAATGGGGCCAACGTCCTGACTTTC.

This chain links TRBV19 with TRBJ2-1; 8 bases fit TRBD2. This CDR3 is 16 amino acids long. CDR1 is LNHDA, CDR2 SQIVND, per germline (reference sequence). V was pared by 5 bases and J by 7 bases, with 13 bases of the junction left unmatched. The CDR3 sequence: CASSPMRREGRNEQFF. CDR3 nucleotides: TGTGCCAGTAGTCCAATGCGTCGGGAGGGACGAAATGAGCAGTTCTTC.

This clone was seen only once. The rearrangement joins TRBV6-1 to TRBJ1-1; TRBD1 matches at 8 bases. Trimming at V came to 0 bases and at J to 3 bases, leaving 6 bases not matched to a gene. The CDR3 consists of 16 residues. Germline V gives CDR1 MNHNS, CDR2 SASEGT. The CDR3: CASSEAQTGAHTEAFF. CDR3 DNA sequence: TGTGCCAGCAGTGAAGCTCAGACAGGGGCCCACACTGAAGCTTTCTTT.

The gene calls are TRBV6-6 and TRBJ2-1; either TRBD1 or TRBD2 may supply D (5 bases each). V lost 6 bases and J lost 1, with 10 bases in between. CDR3 size: 14 residues. CDR1 and CDR2 (germline): MNHNY, SVGAGI (reference sequence). The CDR3 DNA reads as TGTGCCAGCAGGGCGTGGGGGTCCTACAATGAGCAGTTCTTC. It translates to CASRAWGSYNEQFF.

The chain links TRBV7-9 to TRBJ2-3, with TRBD2 matching 16 bases. Unmatched junction bases numbered 7, after V lost 5 bases and J lost 5 bases. Germline loops: CDR1 SEHNR, CDR2 FQNEAQ (reference sequence). There are 17 residues in the CDR3. CDR3 in amino acids: CASSRGTSGRAIDTQYF. The CDR3 region has the DNA TGTGCCAGCAGCCGGGGGACTAGCGGGAGGGCCATAGATACGCAGTATTTT.

The chain combines TRBV5-1 with TRBJ2-2; a weak D match, TRBD1 (7 bases). The CDR3 is made up of 15 amino acids. The germline gives CDR1 SGHRS, CDR2 YFSETQ. V was pared by 1 base and J by 5 bases, with 12 bases between. Here the CDR3 DNA reads TGCGCCAGCAGCTTGATGTCAGGGGGGACCGGGGAGCTGTTTTTT. As protein: CASSLMSGGTGELFF.

This clone has a handful of counts. The J gene is TRBJ1-1, the V gene TRBV29-1; D gene uncertain. The CDR3 length is 12 residues. Between the trimmed V and J ends, which lost 6 bases and 1 base, there was a span of 9 bases. Germline CDR1 is SQVTM and CDR2 is ANQGSEA. The CDR3 spells CSVVQWNTEAFF. The DNA for the CDR3 is TGCAGCGTCGTCCAATGGAACACTGAAGCTTTCTTT.

The rearrangement links TRBV4-1 to TRBJ1-2; unclear D gene. V was shortened by 4 bases and J by 1 base, with 7 bases between the two germline ends. This CDR3 is 13 amino acids long. CDR1 MGHRA and CDR2 YSYEKL come from the germline V gene. CDR3 DNA sequence: TGCGCCAGCAGCCCCATGCTTAACTATGGCTACACCTTC. This codes for CASSPMLNYGYTF.

The rearrangement links TRBV6-5 to TRBJ1-2, with a possible D match to TRBD1 (6 bases). CDR1 MNHEY and CDR2 SVGAGI come from the germline V gene. Trimming removed 5 bases at V and 2 bases at J, with 12 bases between. This CDR3 comprises 14 residues. Written as DNA, the CDR3 is TGTGCCAGCAGTCCTTCTGGACAGAACTATGGCTACACCTTC. As protein: CASSPSGQNYGYTF.

The rearrangement links TRBV7-9 to TRBJ1-1; 7 positions agree with TRBD1. V was pared by 4 bases and J by 5 bases, with 16 bases of the junction left unmatched. CDR3 length: 17 amino acids. Germline V gene data show CDR1 as SEHNR and CDR2 as FQNEAQ (reference sequence). The CDR3 protein is CASSYKIDRVGGTEAFF. In DNA, the CDR3 is TGTGCCAGCAGCTACAAGATTGACAGGGTGGGAGGAACTGAAGCTTTCTTT.

The chain couples TRBV7-8 to TRBJ2-1; TRBD2 agrees at 9 bases. Losses at the gene ends were 1 base for V and 7 bases for J; bases not matched to a gene: 8. There are 16 residues in the CDR3. CDR1 SGHVS and CDR2 FQNEAQ come from the germline V gene. CDR3 DNA sequence: TGTGCCAGCAGCTTAGGGGCTAGCGGGATTACAAATGAGCAGTTCTTC. It specifies CASSLGASGITNEQFF.

This chain links TRBV5-1 with TRBJ2-7, with a weak D call TRBD2 (5 bases). CDR1 is SGHRS, CDR2 YFSETQ, per germline. The CDR3 covers 15 residues. V lost 2 bases and J 0 bases, leaving 12 bases between the germline ends. The CDR3, as DNA: TGCGCCAGCAGCTTAGGAGCGGATAGCTCCTACGAGCAGTACTTC. It codes for CASSLGADSSYEQYF.

V usage is TRBV20-1 and J usage is TRBJ2-7; TRBD2 is a possible D gene (5 bases). The germline V and J ends were trimmed by 5 bases and 6 bases, with 11 bases remaining between them. From germline, CDR1 is DFQATT and CDR2 SNEGSKA (reference sequence). CDR3 length: 11 residues. The CDR3 here is CSALGGREQYF. The CDR3 DNA follows: TGCAGTGCTTTGGGCGGGCGCGAGCAGTACTTC.

This clone was seen a few times. The V call is TRBV7-9, the J call TRBJ2-7, with D perhaps matching TRBD1 (6 bases). The CDR3 covers 15 residues. In germline, CDR1 is SEHNR, CDR2 FQNEAQ (reference sequence). With 4 bases removed from V and 2 bases from J, the gap between germline ends came to 15 bases. CDR3 region: CASSSDRDTAYEQYF. The CDR3 DNA reads TGTGCCAGCAGCTCCGACCGGGACACAGCCTACGAGCAGTACTTC.

The chain links TRBV5-1 to TRBJ2-7; TRBD1 agrees at 12 bases. V trimming: 4 bases; J trimming: 4 bases; junction bases outside the gene matches: 6. Germline V gene data show CDR1 as SGHRS and CDR2 as YFSETQ. CDR3 size: 15 residues. The CDR3: CASSEGQGAFYEQYF. The CDR3 DNA reads as TGCGCCAGCAGCGAGGGACAGGGGGCTTTTTACGAGCAGTACTTC.

This chain links TRBV2 with TRBJ2-5; 7 nucleotides match TRBD1. The DNA matches TRBJ2-7 better at its end, which makes the J call doubtful. Per germline, CDR1 SNHLY and CDR2 FYNNEI. The CDR3 runs 14 residues. CDR3: CASSKRQGGYEQYF. CDR3 bases: TGTGCCAGCAGTAAGAGACAGGGCGGATACGAGCAGTACTTC.

The J gene is TRBJ2-2, the V gene TRBV11-1, with 9 bases lining up with TRBD1. This CDR3 has 15 amino acids. The germline V gene has CDR1 SGHAT and CDR2 FQDESV (reference sequence). Unmatched junction bases numbered 3, after V lost 4 bases and J lost 3 bases. The CDR3 is CASSWDRVDTGELFF. The CDR3, as DNA: TGTGCCAGCAGCTGGGACAGGGTTGACACCGGGGAGCTGTTTTTT.

In its sample, this clone was seen a few times. The chain employs TRBV5-1 and TRBJ1-2; D is unresolved. Germline CDR1 and CDR2: SGHRS and YFSETQ. This CDR3 is built from 13 residues. Trimming shortened V by 3 bases and J by 6 bases, and 12 bases separated the two germline ends. CDR3 sequence: CASSSEGRDGYTF. The CDR3, as DNA: TGCGCCAGCAGCTCCGAGGGTAGGGATGGCTACACCTTC.